A single sample gave rise to the 22 T cell receptor beta chains below, sequenced in a study of T cells in localized non-small cell lung cancer (dated by TCRdb to the early 2020s). The method behind the library was the immunoSEQ multiplex PCR assay. TCRdb carries this immuneACCESS record with in-frame sequences only. Its versions omit some clonotypes, under half of them owing to an unresolved V gene in the studies checked, with the rest unexplained. For this sample there are around 83,000 clones; 87% appear just once. Over 12% of the sample lies in the top ten. The sample here was peripheral blood, taken before any cancer treatment. All receptors come from a man between 40 and 70 years old with stage I squamous cell lung carcinoma.

The chain employs TRBV12-5 and TRBJ1-4; 7 nucleotides agree with TRBD1. Germline V gene sequence: CDR1 LGHNT, CDR2 FRNRAP. V shed 1 base and J 7 bases; nucleotides not matched to a gene: 6. The CDR3 totals 15 residues. In DNA, the CDR3 is TGTGCTAGTGGTTTGGACGGGACAGCCTTTGAAAAACTGTTTTTT. Translating it yields CASGLDGTAFEKLFF.

This rearrangement joins TRBV10-3 to TRBJ2-3, with 13 bases identical to TRBD2. CDR3 length: 16 amino acids. J gave up 2 bases and V 2 bases, and 1 base lay outside the gene matches. The germline gives CDR1 ENHRY, CDR2 SYGVKD. Here the CDR3 DNA reads TGTGCCATCAGTGAGGGGACTAGCGGGATCACAGATACGCAGTATTTT. This codes for CAISEGTSGITDTQYF.

This chain uses TRBV5-1 with TRBJ2-7; TRBD1 matches at 10 bases. Losses at the gene ends were 4 bases for V and 4 bases for J; bases not matched to a gene: 11. Germline CDR1 reads SGHRS; CDR2 reads YFSETQ. CDR3 length: 16 amino acids. CDR3 sequence: CASSTTPTGGAYEQYF. The CDR3 region has the DNA TGCGCCAGCAGCACAACCCCGACAGGGGGCGCGTACGAGCAGTACTTC.

This chain links TRBV6-5 with TRBJ2-7, with a tentative D call TRBD1 (5 bases). Germline lookup yields CDR1 MNHEY and CDR2 SVGAGI. V was pared by 0 bases and J by 5 bases, with 14 bases between. CDR3 length equals 15 residues. The DNA of the CDR3 is TGTGCCAGCAGTTACTCCGGGTGGCAGGGTAACGAGCAGTACTTC. Its translation: CASSYSGWQGNEQYF.

CDR3 sequence: CASTELPQYGYTF. The CDR3 coding sequence is TGTGCCAGCACCGAACTTCCACAGTACGGCTACACCTTC. J is TRBJ1-2 and V is TRBV6-5; no firm D call. The V gene's germline CDR1 is MNHEY and CDR2 SVGAGI. The CDR3 contains 13 residues. The V end lost 7 bases, the J end lost 8 bases, and 17 bases lay between the germline ends.

The gene calls are TRBV5-4 and TRBJ1-6; D unresolved. This CDR3 comprises 12 residues. V was clipped by 4 bases and J by 13 bases, with 12 bases between them. Germline CDR1 is SGHNT and CDR2 is YYREEE (reference sequence). The CDR3: CASSTDTQPLHF. CDR3 DNA sequence: TGTGCCAGCAGCACCGACACACAGCCCCTCCACTTT. The whole variable domain, remainder taken from reference TRBV5-4 and TRBJ1-6, is ETGVTQSPTHLIKTRGQQVTLRCSSQSGHNTVSWYQQALGQGPQFIFQYYREEENGRGNFPPRFSGLQFPNYSSELNVNALELDDSALYLCASSTDTQPLHFGNGTRLTVT.

The chain uses TRBV19 and TRBJ1-1; tentatively, D is TRBD1 (6 bases). The V gene lost 5 bases and the J gene lost 11 bases, with 15 bases spanning the gap. CDR1 is LNHDA, CDR2 SQIVND, per germline (reference sequence). The CDR3 is made up of 12 amino acids. The CDR3 sequence is CASSRAGGDAFF. The CDR3 DNA sequence: TGTGCCAGTAGTCGGGCGGGGGGCGACGCTTTCTTT.

CDR3 region: CASRLLAGQRDEQFF. The CDR3 nucleotides read TGTGCCAGCAGACTACTAGCGGGTCAGAGGGATGAGCAGTTCTTC. This chain connects TRBV6-5 to TRBJ2-1; 9 bases are shared with TRBD2. The CDR3 totals 15 residues. Per germline, CDR1 MNHEY and CDR2 SVGAGI. The junction had 11 bases not matched to a gene; V was cut back by 6 bases and J by 8 bases.

In this sample, this clone turned up once. V is TRBV7-9 and J is TRBJ1-1; the D gene is possibly TRBD1 (5 bases). The germline V and J ends were trimmed by 5 bases and 9 bases, with 19 bases remaining between them. CDR3 size: 14 residues. Germline V gene data show CDR1 as SEHNR and CDR2 as FQNEAQ (reference sequence). DNA for the CDR3: TGTGCCAGCAGCGATTACCAACAGGATTTTAAAGCTTTCTTT. This translates into CASSDYQQDFKAFF.

The chain joins TRBV6-1 to TRBJ2-7, with D tentatively TRBD2 (5 bases). The CDR3 has 14 amino acids. Germline lookup yields CDR1 MNHNS and CDR2 SASEGT. Deletions cut 7 bases from V and 7 bases from J, with 20 bases between. The CDR3 bases are TGTGCCAGCATAGCATCCCTTATGAGAGGGGAGCAGTACTTC. Protein: CASIASLMRGEQYF.

This chain links TRBV28 with TRBJ2-5; D remains unclear. Germline-derived CDR1 and CDR2 are MDHEN and SYDVKM. V shed 4 bases and J shed 5 bases, with 20 bases lying between them. This CDR3 spans 16 amino acids. The CDR3 coding sequence is TGTGCCAGCAGTTCTGGTAGGACGCACCTTGCGGAGACCCAGTACTTC. Translated, it gives CASSSGRTHLAETQYF.

Only a few counts were recorded for this clone. The rearrangement links TRBV16 to TRBJ2-1; D is possibly TRBD2 (5 bases). Germline V lookup: CDR1 KGHSY, CDR2 FQNENV. V was clipped by 2 bases and J by 0 bases, with 5 bases between them. The CDR3 has 14 amino acids. CDR3 loop: CASSQGSSYNEQFF. As DNA, the CDR3 is TGTGCCAGCAGCCAAGGGAGCTCCTACAATGAGCAGTTCTTC.

The chain combines TRBV6-1 with TRBJ1-5; possibly TRBD1 for D (5 bases). Between the trimmed V and J ends, which lost 6 bases and 4 bases, there was a span of 13 bases. CDR1 is MNHNS, CDR2 SASEGT, per germline. The CDR3 has 14 residues. The CDR3 DNA reads TGTGCCAGCAGGGAGGTAGACAGAAATCAGCCCCAGCATTTT. It codes for CASREVDRNQPQHF.

This clone came up a few times. V usage is TRBV19 and J usage is TRBJ2-2; the match to TRBD1 covers 7 bases. CDR1 and CDR2 (germline): LNHDA, SQIVND (reference sequence). Losses at the gene ends were 3 bases for V and 3 bases for J; bases not matched to a gene: 7. This CDR3 comprises 16 residues. The CDR3 is CASSISQGVYTGELFF. The CDR3 DNA follows: TGTGCCAGTAGTATTTCGCAGGGGGTGTACACCGGGGAGCTGTTTTTT.

This chain uses TRBV11-2 with TRBJ1-1; no clear D. This CDR3 is 14 amino acids long. Trimming shortened V by 2 bases and J by 1 base, and 8 bases separated the two germline ends. CDR1 is SGHAT and CDR2 is FQNNGV in the germline V gene. DNA for the CDR3: TGTGCCAGCAGCTTAAGTCTCGGGAACACTGAAGCTTTCTTT. It is translated as CASSLSLGNTEAFF.

V gene TRBV4-2 combines with J gene TRBJ1-6, with TRBD1 identical over 7 bases. Germline values: CDR1 LGHNA, CDR2 YNFKEQ. This CDR3 region has 14 residues. V lost 0 bases to trimming and J lost 7 bases; unmatched junction nucleotides: 0. CDR3 DNA: TGTGCCAGCAGCCAAGACAGGGGGAATTCACCCCTCCACTTT. Translated: CASSQDRGNSPLHF.

This clone was counted a single time. This chain links TRBV18 with TRBJ2-7; D call uncertain. V lost 1 base, J lost 7 bases, and 11 bases lay in between. Germline V lookup: CDR1 KGHSH, CDR2 LQKENI. CDR3 size: 13 residues. The CDR3, as DNA: TGTGCCAGCTCACCACAGCGAAGTGGAGAGCAGTACTTC. This encodes CASSPQRSGEQYF.

The V and J genes are TRBV7-2 and TRBJ1-6; no firm D call. The CDR3 loop spans 14 amino acids. V was cut by 1 base and J by 12 bases, with 13 bases left in between. Germline assignment: CDR1 SGHTA and CDR2 FQGNSA. This chain's CDR3 is CASSLERTAQPLHF. The CDR3 bases are TGTGCCAGCAGCTTAGAAAGGACGGCCCAACCCCTCCACTTT.

The V call is TRBV5-8, the J call TRBJ2-1; D possibly corresponds to TRBD2 (6 bases). V shed 4 bases and J shed 0 bases, with 17 bases lying between them. The V gene's germline CDR1 is SGHTS and CDR2 YDEGEE. The CDR3 runs to 17 residues. The CDR3 is CASSPRLRGSSYNEQFF. The CDR3 bases are TGTGCCAGCAGCCCTCGTTTACGGGGGAGCTCCTACAATGAGCAGTTCTTC.

The rearrangement uses TRBV7-8 and TRBJ1-1, with D hard to call. The CDR3 loop spans 16 amino acids. Germline values: CDR1 SGHVS, CDR2 FQNEAQ. V was trimmed by 5 bases and J by 1 base, leaving 17 bases between them. CDR3 protein: CASSPRQAVTNTEAFF. As DNA, the CDR3 is TGTGCCAGCAGCCCGCGTCAGGCCGTGACGAACACTGAAGCTTTCTTT.

The chain couples TRBV5-6 to TRBJ2-1, with D tentatively TRBD2 (5 bases). Germline V gene lookup returns CDR1 SGHDT and CDR2 YYEEEE. The V end was cut by 0 bases, the J end by 6 bases, with 7 bases between. CDR3 length equals 13 residues. The CDR3 region is CASSLVEGNEQFF. In DNA, the CDR3 is TGTGCCAGCAGCTTGGTAGAGGGCAATGAGCAGTTCTTC.

This chain uses TRBV6-1 with TRBJ2-7, with TRBD1 matching over 10 bases. The CDR3 has 14 amino acids. Germline V CDR1 and CDR2: MNHNS, SASEGT. V dropped 6 bases and J dropped 4; count of bases not matched to a gene: 6. The CDR3 bases are TGTGCCAGCAGCTCCGGGACAGGGGTTTACGAGCAGTACTTC. This translates into CASSSGTGVYEQYF.